This T cell receptor (beta chain) was sequenced in a study of blood T cell repertoires in COVID-19. Study at large: Sites in the United States, Italy and Spain provided acute and convalescent COVID-19 samples. Nucleic acid was either cDNA or gDNA, and it came from T cells, B-cell-depleted T cells, or PBMCs.

Original handling: Reference gene primer amplification gave nucleated cell count estimates. Here immunoSEQ multiplex PCR was the method, and the copy in TCRdb shows in-frame clones only, minus some. The V and J calls and clone size were taken over from that table, and D and trimming were inferred from the DNA. This repertoire shows about 22,000 clones, about 89% found once; its top ten account for approximately 25%. The CDR3 has 16 amino acids. Germline V gene data show CDR1 as SGHTA and CDR2 as FQGNSA. Trimming cost V 0 bases and J 7 bases; bases outside gene matches: 3. The chain joins TRBV7-2 to TRBJ2-2; TRBD2 agrees at 12 bases. The specimen sequenced was peripheral blood. The origin of this receptor is a human donor with active COVID-19. The donor label of this sample is uncertain. The CDR3 coding sequence is TGTGCCAGCAGCTTAGCGGGACTAGCGGGCCTCGGGGAGCTGTTTTTT. This encodes CASSLAGLAGLGELFF.